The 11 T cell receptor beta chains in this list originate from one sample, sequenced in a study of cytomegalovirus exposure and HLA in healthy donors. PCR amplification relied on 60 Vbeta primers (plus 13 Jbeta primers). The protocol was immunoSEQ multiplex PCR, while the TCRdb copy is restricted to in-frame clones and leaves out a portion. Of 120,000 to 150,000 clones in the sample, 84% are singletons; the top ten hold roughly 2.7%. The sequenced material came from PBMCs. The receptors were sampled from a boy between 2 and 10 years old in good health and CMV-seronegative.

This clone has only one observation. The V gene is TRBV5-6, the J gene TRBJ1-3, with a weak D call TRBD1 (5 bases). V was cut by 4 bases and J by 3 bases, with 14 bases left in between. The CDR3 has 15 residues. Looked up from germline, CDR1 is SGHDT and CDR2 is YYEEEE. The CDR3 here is CASSPTGRDGNTIYF. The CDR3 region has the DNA TGTGCCAGCAGCCCGACGGGCAGGGATGGAAACACCATATATTTT.

As DNA, the CDR3 is TGTGCCAGCAGCATCCGCGCGACAGTAGGGGGAAACACCATATATTTT. Translating gives CASSIRATVGGNTIYF. This rearrangement joins TRBV7-2 to TRBJ1-3; possible D gene TRBD1, 5 bases. The V gene lost 5 bases and the J gene lost 4 bases, with 18 bases spanning the gap. This CDR3 region has 16 residues. From germline, CDR1 is SGHTA and CDR2 FQGNSA.

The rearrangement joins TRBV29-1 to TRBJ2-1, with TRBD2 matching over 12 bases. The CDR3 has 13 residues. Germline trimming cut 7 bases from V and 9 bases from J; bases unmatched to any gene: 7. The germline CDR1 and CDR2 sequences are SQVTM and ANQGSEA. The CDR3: CSGGLAGFTEQFF. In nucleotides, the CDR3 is TGCAGCGGGGGACTAGCGGGCTTTACTGAGCAGTTCTTC.

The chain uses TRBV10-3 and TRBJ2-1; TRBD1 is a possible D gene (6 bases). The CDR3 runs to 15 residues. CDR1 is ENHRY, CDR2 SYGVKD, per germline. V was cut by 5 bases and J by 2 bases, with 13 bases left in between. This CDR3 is CAISTDRPPYNEQFF. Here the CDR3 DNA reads TGTGCCATCAGTACCGACAGGCCCCCCTACAATGAGCAGTTCTTC.

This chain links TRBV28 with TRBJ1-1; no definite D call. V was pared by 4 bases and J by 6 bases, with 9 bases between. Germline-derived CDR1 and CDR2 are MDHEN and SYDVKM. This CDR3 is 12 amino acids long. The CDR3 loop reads CASSSRFAEAFF. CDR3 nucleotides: TGTGCCAGCAGTTCTCGGTTTGCTGAAGCTTTCTTT.

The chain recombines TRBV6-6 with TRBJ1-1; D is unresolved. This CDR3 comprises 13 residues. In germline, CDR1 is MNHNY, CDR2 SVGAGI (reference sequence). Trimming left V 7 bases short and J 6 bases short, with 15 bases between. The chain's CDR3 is CASKKTGGAEAFF. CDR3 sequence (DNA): TGTGCCAGCAAGAAAACGGGAGGTGCTGAAGCTTTCTTT.

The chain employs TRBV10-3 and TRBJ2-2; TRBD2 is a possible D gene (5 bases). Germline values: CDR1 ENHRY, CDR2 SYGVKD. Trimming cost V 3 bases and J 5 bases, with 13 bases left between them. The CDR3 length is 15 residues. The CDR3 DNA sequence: TGTGCCATCAGTGAAACGAGGGAATATACCGGGGAGCTGTTTTTT. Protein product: CAISETREYTGELFF.

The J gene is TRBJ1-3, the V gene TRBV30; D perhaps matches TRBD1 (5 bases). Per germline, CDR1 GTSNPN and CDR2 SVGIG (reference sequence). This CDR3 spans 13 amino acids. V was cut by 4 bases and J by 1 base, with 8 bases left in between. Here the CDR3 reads CAWNGGSGNTIYF. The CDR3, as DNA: TGTGCCTGGAACGGGGGGTCTGGAAACACCATATATTTT.

This CDR3 reads CASSLSDRVETQYF. The DNA of the CDR3 is TGTGCCAGCAGCCTTTCCGACAGGGTAGAGACCCAGTACTTC. This chain links TRBV28 with TRBJ2-5, with TRBD1 matching over 7 bases. The CDR3 runs 14 residues. In germline, CDR1 is MDHEN, CDR2 SYDVKM. V shed 6 bases, J shed 4 bases, and the junction held 8 bases outside the gene matches.

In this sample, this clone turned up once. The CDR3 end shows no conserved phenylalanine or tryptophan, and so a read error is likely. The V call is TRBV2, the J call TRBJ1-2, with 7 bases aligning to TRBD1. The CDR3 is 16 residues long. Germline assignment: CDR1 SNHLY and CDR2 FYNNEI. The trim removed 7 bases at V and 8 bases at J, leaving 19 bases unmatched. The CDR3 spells CASTKLLGTAALGYTL. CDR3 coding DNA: TGTGCCAGCACCAAACTCCTCGGGACAGCCGCTTTGGGCTACACCCTC.

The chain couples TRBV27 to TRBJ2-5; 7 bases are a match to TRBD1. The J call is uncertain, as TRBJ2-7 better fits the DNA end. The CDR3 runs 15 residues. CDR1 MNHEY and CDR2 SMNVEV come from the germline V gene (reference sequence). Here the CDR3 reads CASSSGQAAIYEQYF. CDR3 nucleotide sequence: TGTGCCAGCAGTTCCGGACAGGCCGCCATATACGAGCAGTACTTC.